A single sample gave rise to the 9 T cell receptor beta chains below, sequenced in a study of T cells expressing NK-cell markers. TCRdb re-called the 5' RACE reads, yielding one record per CDR3 amino acid sequence without DNA. This sample lists over 200,000 distinct CDR3 sequences; its ten largest clones have 0.39%. The sequenced sample was blood T cells: a sorted CD56 or NKG2C T cell subset, CD4+ or CD8+ T cells, or bulk PBMC T cells (not recorded which). These receptors were taken from a man between 18 and 35 years old in good health.

This chain joins TRBV5-5 and TRBJ2-3; TCRdb names TRBD2, which stays unverified in the absence of DNA. Germline loops: CDR1 SGHKS, CDR2 YYEKEE (reference sequence). This CDR3 is built from 17 residues. The CDR3 here is CASSLRTSGSSTDTQYF.

The chain joins TRBV2 to TRBJ1-2; no DNA is available, so the TRBD1 call from TCRdb remains unchecked. The CDR3 spans 13 residues. The germline V gene has CDR1 SNHLY and CDR2 FYNNEI. CDR3 protein: CASTASGSFGYTF.

The genes are TRBV20-1 and TRBJ2-1; absent DNA, TCRdb's TRBD2 call cannot be checked. This CDR3 has 16 residues. Germline V gene sequence: CDR1 DFQATT, CDR2 SNEGSKA (reference sequence). The CDR3 loop is CSARRWTARRRNEQFF.

The chain links TRBV5-1 to TRBJ2-3; with no DNA, the TCRdb D assignment of TRBD1 cannot be verified. Germline CDR1 and CDR2: SGHRS and YFSETQ. The CDR3 is 15 residues long. The CDR3 is CASSLTRGQGSSQYF.

The chain couples TRBV30 to TRBJ2-7; without DNA, the TCRdb call of TRBD1 cannot be checked. CDR1 and CDR2 (germline): GTSNPN, SVGIG (reference sequence). The CDR3 runs 12 residues. The CDR3 spells CAWSVAGHEQYF.

V and J are TRBV5-1 and TRBJ2-1; TCRdb selects TRBD1, and the lack of DNA leaves this call unchecked. This CDR3 spans 15 amino acids. Germline CDR1 SGHRS, CDR2 YFSETQ. The CDR3 loop reads CASSRLRTGDIEQFF. Filled out from reference TRBV5-1 and TRBJ2-1, the complete variable domain reads KAGVTQTPRYLIKTRGQQVTLSCSPISGHRSVSWYQQTPGQGLQFLFEYFSETQRNKGNFPGRFSGRQFSNSRSEMNVSTLELGDSALYLCASSRLRTGDIEQFFGPGTRLTVL.

The chain recombines TRBV3-1 with TRBJ2-3; TCRdb lists TRBD2, though no DNA is available to test this call. Germline V gene lookup returns CDR1 LGHDT and CDR2 YNNKEL (reference sequence). This CDR3 is built from 16 residues. This CDR3 reads CASSQPLAGESDTQYF.

The gene calls are TRBV9 and TRBJ2-1; TCRdb designates TRBD2, a call that cannot be tested without DNA. The germline CDR1 and CDR2 sequences are SGDLS and YYNGEE. The CDR3 extends over 15 amino acids. The CDR3 protein is CASRATSGVRDEQFF.

The chain has TRBV29-1 and TRBJ2-3; TCRdb indicates TRBD1, and absent DNA this call remains unverified. This CDR3 contains 12 residues. Germline V lookup: CDR1 SQVTM, CDR2 ANQGSEA. The CDR3 spells CSAVGTTDTQYF.